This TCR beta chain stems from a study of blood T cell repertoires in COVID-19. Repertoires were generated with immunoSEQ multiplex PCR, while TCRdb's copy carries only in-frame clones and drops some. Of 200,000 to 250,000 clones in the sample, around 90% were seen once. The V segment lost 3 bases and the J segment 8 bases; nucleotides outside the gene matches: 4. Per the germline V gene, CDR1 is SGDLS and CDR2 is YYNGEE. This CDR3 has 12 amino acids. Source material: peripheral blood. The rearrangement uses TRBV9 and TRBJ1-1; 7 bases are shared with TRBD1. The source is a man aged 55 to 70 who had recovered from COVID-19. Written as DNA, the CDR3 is TGTGCCAGCAGCGAAGGGGGCCGGGAAGCTTTCTTT. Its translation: CASSEGGREAFF.